This T cell receptor (beta chain) stems from a study of T cell responses to AZD1222 COVID-19 vaccine (dated by TCRdb to the early 2020s). Looking at the study overall: A total of approximately 240 trial participants underwent TCR sequencing, of whom about 210 received two doses of AZD1222 and some 25 received two doses of the MenACWY control vaccine. Trial participants were enrolled by age into subgroups of 18-55, 56-69 and 70-plus years, and around 150, 29 and 61 TCR-sequenced participants, respectively, were included in these subgroups. Study-wide findings and limitations: Because no day 14 peak-response samples were available, the repertoires could be characterized only after the peak T cell response. Spike-specific TCR breadth and depth rose significantly after two AZD1222 doses compared with day 0 and with MenACWY recipients. Only five to seven AZD1222 recipients were SARS-CoV-2 seropositive at baseline, limiting conclusions about previously exposed vaccinees. Participants were mostly white British and included more females than males, and it was suggested by the authors that clonal diversity may have been underestimated. Epitopes outside the regions mutated in the B.1.351 and B.1.1.7 variants were reportedly recognized by nearly half of the unique spike-specific TCRs. The 56-69-year group was small, and its depth increase did not reach significance, likely because of low power. Vaccine-associated CD4 TCRs spanned the whole spike protein, with dominant responses in regions 160-218 and 743-854.

The CDR3 regions of human TCRbeta chains were subjected to immunosequencing. Concerning the study's data processing: Repertoire TCRs were matched against a reference library of SARS-CoV-2-specific TCRs generated with the MIRA antigen-specificity platform. Breadth was defined as the fraction of unique TCRs that were SARS-CoV-2-associated. Depth was defined as the fraction of total T cells that were SARS-CoV-2-associated. Using the MIRA data, each spike-specific TCR was assigned both to the spike region to which the TCR was reactive and to a CD4 or CD8 class. Log10-transformed breadth and depth values were compared by one-way ANOVA with Sidak's multiple comparisons tests. TCRdb mirrors the immuneACCESS table, restricted to in-frame sequences. Some clones are absent from its copies; in checked studies, under half trace to an unresolved V gene, and the reason for the others is unknown. Clonal size and the V and J genes are those of that table, whereas D and trimming came from the DNA. This sample has some 170,000 clones in its table, and 70% to 90% of those were observed once. Roughly 4% of the sample is in the top ten clones.

Per the publication, the time point label means: about 28 days (+/-7) after the second vaccine dose. Explained via the paper, the treatment or condition label denotes: meningococcal conjugate vaccine given as trial control. Vaccinee samples came from UK trials COV001 and COV002, including a single-blind randomized controlled phase 2/3 trial of AZD1222 (ChAdOx1 nCoV-19) in healthy adults. Trial participant PBMC samples were collected at day 0 and day 28 after the second dose for TCRbeta chain sequencing. From the germline V gene (reference sequence), CDR1 is MNHEY and CDR2 is SMNVEV. V is cut by 5 bases and J by 8 bases, and the space between the germline ends is 12 bases. Spanning cysteine to phenylalanine, the CDR3 consists of 12 amino acids. Only the CDR3 DNA stays, 36 bases, in frame from base 1. Points on this clone: It lacks a known antigen. Base qualities are missing; no much larger clone stands one base away.

The chain is assembled from TRBV27 and TRBJ1-2; a confident D gene designation cannot be given. Sequences were derived from peripheral blood, sampled 28 days after the second dose of the MenACWY control vaccine. This receptor was taken from an adult who received the MenACWY meningococcal vaccine as a control. The CDR3 here reads CASSPDQRGYTF. The DNA sequence is given as TGTGCCAGCAGTCCGGACCAAAGGGGCTACACCTTC.